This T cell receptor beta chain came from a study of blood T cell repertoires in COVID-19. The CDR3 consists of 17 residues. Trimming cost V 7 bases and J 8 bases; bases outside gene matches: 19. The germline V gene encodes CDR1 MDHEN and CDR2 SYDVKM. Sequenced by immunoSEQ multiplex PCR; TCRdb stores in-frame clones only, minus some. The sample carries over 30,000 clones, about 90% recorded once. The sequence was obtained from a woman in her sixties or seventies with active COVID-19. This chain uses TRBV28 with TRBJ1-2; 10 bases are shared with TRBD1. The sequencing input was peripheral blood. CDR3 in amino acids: CASKSPTGTGDWGGYTF. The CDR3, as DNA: TGTGCCAGCAAGAGTCCGACCGGGACAGGGGACTGGGGGGGCTACACCTTC.